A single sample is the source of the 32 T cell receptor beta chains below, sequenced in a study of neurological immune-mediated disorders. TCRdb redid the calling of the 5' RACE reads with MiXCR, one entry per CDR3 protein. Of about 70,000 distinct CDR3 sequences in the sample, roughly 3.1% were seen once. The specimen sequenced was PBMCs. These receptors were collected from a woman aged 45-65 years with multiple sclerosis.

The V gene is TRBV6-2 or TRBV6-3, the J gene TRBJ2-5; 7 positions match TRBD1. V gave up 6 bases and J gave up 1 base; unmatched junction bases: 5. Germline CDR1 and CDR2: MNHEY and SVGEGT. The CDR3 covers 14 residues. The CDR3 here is CASSRQGSQETQYF. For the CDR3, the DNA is TGTGCCAGCAGCCGACAGGGCAGCCAAGAGACCCAGTACTTC.

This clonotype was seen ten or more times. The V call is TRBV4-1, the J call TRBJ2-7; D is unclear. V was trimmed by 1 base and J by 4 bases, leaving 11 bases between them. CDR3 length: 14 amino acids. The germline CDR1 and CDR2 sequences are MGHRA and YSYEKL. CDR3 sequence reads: CASSQALRNYEQYF. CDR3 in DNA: TGCGCCAGCAGCCAAGCGCTCAGGAATTACGAGCAGTACTTC.

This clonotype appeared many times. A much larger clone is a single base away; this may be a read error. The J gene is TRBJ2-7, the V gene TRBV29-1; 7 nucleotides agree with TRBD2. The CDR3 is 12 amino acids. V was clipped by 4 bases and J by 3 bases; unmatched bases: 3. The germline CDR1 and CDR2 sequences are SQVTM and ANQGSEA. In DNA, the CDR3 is TGCAGCGTTGGCAAGCGGGACTACGAGCAGTACTTC. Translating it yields CSVGKRDYEQYF.

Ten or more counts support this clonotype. CDR3 sequence (DNA): TGTGCCAGCAGTTCCTATAACAGGGTTGGGGGCACAGATACGCAGTATTTT. The encoded protein is CASSSYNRVGGTDTQYF. The J gene is TRBJ2-3, the V gene TRBV6-5, with D possibly TRBD1 on 6 matching bases. This CDR3 spans 17 amino acids. Deletions cut 4 bases from V and 1 base from J, with 18 bases between. Per the germline V gene, CDR1 is MNHEY and CDR2 is SVGAGI.

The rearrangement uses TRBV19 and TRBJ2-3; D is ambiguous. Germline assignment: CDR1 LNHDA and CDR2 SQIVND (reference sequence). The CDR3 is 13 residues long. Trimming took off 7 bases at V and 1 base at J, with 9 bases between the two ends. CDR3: CASNPSGTDTQYF. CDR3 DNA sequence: TGTGCCAGTAACCCGAGCGGCACAGATACGCAGTATTTT.

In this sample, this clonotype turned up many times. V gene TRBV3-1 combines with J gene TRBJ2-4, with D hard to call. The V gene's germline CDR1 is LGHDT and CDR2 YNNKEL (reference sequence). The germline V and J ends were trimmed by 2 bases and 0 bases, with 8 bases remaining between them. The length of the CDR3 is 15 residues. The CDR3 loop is CASSQQALAKNIQYF. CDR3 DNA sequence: TGTGCCAGCAGCCAACAAGCACTAGCCAAAAACATTCAGTACTTC.

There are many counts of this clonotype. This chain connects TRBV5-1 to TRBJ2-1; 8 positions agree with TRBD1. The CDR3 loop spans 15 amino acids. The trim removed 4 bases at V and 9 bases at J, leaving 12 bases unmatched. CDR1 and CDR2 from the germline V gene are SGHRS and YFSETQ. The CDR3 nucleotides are TGCGCCAGCAGCCCCCCATTAGGACAGGGAGGTGAGCAGTTCTTC. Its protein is CASSPPLGQGGEQFF.

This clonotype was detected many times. CDR3 in amino acids: CASSLYGTSGRRYEQYF. Written as DNA, the CDR3 is TGTGCCAGCAGTTTATATGGGACTAGCGGGAGGCGGTACGAGCAGTACTTC. V is TRBV28 and J is TRBJ2-7; 15 bases map to TRBD2. In germline, CDR1 is MDHEN, CDR2 SYDVKM. This CDR3 region has 17 residues. The V segment lost 1 base and the J segment 4 bases; nucleotides outside the gene matches: 5.

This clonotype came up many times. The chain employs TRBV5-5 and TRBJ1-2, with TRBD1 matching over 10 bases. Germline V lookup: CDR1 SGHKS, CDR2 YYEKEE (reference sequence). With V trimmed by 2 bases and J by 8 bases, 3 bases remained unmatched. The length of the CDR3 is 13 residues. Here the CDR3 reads CASSFGTGDGYTF. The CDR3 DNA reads TGTGCCAGCAGCTTCGGGACAGGGGACGGCTACACCTTC.

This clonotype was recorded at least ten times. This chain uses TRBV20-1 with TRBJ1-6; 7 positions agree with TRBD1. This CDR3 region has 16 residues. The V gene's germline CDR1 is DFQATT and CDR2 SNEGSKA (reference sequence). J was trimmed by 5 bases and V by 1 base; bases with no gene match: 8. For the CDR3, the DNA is TGCAGTGCTAGAGGACAGGGACAGTCCCATAATTCACCCCTCCACTTT. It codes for CSARGQGQSHNSPLHF.

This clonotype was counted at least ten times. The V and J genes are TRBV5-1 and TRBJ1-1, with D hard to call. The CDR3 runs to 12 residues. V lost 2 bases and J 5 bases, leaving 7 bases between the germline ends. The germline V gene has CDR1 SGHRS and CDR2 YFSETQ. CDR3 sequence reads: CASSFGKTEAFF. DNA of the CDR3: TGCGCCAGCAGCTTCGGGAAGACTGAAGCTTTCTTT.

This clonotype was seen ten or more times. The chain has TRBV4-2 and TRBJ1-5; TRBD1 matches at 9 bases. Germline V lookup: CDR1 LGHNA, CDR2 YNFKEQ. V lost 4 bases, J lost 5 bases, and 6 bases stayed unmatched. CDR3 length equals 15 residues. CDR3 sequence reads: CASSRTGGLYQPQHF. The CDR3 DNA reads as TGTGCCAGCAGCCGCACAGGGGGCTTGTATCAGCCCCAGCATTTT.

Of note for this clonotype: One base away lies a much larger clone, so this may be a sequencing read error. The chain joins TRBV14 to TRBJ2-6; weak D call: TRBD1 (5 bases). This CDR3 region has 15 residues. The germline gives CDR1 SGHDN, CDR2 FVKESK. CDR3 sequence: CASSSQFSGAKVLTF. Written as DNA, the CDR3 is TGTGCCAGCAGCAGCCAATTCTCTGGGGCCAAAGTCCTGACTTTC.

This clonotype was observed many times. The DNA for the CDR3 is TGCAGTGCCCGGGAGGGCCACACTGAAGCTTTCTTT. As protein: CSAREGHTEAFF. This rearrangement joins TRBV20-1 to TRBJ1-1, with D uncertain. The ends were cut back, 6 bases at V and 3 bases at J, with 11 bases in the middle. The CDR3 is made up of 12 amino acids. Germline CDR1 and CDR2: DFQATT and SNEGSKA (reference sequence).

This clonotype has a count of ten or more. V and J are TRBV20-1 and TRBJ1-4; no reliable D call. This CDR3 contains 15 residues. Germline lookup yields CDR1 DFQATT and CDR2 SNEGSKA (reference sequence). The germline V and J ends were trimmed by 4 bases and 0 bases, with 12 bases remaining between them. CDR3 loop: CSATRTLATNEKLFF. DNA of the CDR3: TGCAGTGCTACCCGAACCTTGGCAACTAATGAAAAACTGTTTTTT.

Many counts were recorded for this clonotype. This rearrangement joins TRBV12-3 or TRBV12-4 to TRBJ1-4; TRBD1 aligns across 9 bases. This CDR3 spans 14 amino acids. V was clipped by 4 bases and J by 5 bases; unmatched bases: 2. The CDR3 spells CASSWGQGNEKLFF. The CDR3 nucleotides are TGTGCCAGCAGTTGGGGACAGGGAAATGAAAAACTGTTTTTT.

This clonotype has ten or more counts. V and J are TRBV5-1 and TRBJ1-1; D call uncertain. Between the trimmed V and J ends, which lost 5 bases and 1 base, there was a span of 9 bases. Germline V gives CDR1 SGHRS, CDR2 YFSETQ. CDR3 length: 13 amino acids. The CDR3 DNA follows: TGCGCCAGCAGATTTGACTGGAACACTGAAGCTTTCTTT. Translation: CASRFDWNTEAFF.

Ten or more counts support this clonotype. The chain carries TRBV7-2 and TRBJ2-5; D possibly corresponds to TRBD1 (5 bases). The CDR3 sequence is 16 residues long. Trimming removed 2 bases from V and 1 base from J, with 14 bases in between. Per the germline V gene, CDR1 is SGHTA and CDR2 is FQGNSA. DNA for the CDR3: TGTGCCAGCAGCTTAAGCAGGGCCGCGTTCCAAGAGACCCAGTACTTC. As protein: CASSLSRAAFQETQYF.

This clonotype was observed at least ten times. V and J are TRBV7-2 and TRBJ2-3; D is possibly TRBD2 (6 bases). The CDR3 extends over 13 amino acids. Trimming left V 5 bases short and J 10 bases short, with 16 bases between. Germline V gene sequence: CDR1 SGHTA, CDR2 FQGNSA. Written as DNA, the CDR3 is TGTGCCAGCAGCCCTCCGGGACTCCGTGCGCAGTATTTT. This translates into CASSPPGLRAQYF.

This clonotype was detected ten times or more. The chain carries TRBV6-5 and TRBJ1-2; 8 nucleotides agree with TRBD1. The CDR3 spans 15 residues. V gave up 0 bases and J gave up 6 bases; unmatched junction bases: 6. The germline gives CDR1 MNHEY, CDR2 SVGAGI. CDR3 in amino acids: CASSYSYEDRDGYTF. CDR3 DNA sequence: TGTGCCAGCAGTTACTCTTATGAGGACAGGGATGGCTACACCTTC.

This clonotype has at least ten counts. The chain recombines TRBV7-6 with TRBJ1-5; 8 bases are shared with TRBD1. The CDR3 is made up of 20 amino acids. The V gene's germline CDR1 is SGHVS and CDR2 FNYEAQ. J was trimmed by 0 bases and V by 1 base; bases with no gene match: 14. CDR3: CASSLGATGDLLYSNQPQHF. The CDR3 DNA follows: TGTGCCAGCAGCTTAGGAGCGACAGGGGACCTCCTGTATAGCAATCAGCCCCAGCATTTT. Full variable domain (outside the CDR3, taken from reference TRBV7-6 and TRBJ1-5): GAGVSQSPRYKVTKRGQDVALRCDPISGHVSLYWYRQALGQGPEFLTYFNYEAQQDKSGLPNDRFSAERPEGSISTLTIQRTEQRDSAMYRCASSLGATGDLLYSNQPQHFGDGTRLSIL.

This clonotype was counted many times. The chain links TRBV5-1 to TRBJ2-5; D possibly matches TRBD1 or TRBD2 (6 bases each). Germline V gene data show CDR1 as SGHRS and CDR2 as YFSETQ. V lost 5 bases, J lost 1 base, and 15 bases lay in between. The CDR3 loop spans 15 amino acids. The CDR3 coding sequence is TGCGCCAGCAGGAACCTCGGGGGCCCCCAAGAGACCCAGTACTTC. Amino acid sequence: CASRNLGGPQETQYF.

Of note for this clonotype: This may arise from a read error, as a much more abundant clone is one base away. CDR3 in amino acids: CSARDRGSSPLNF. As DNA, the CDR3 is TGCAGTGCAAGGGACAGGGGGAGTTCACCCCTCAACTTT. This chain connects TRBV20-1 to TRBJ1-6; 11 bases map to TRBD1. The germline V gene has CDR1 DFQATT and CDR2 SNEGSKA (reference sequence). The CDR3 runs 13 residues.

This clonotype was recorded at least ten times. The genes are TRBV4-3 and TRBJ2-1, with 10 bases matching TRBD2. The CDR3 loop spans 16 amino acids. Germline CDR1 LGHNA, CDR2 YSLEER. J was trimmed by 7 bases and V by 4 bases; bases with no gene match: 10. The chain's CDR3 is CASSRLQLAGVNEQFF. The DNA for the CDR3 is TGCGCCAGCAGCCGTTTACAGCTAGCGGGGGTTAATGAGCAGTTCTTC.

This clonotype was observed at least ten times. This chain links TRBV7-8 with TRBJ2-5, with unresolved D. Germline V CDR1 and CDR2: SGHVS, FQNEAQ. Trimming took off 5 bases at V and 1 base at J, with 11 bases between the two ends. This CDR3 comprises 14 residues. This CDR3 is CASSITETQETQYF. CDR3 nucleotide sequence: TGTGCCAGCAGCATAACAGAAACCCAAGAGACCCAGTACTTC.

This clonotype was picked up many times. DNA for the CDR3: TGTGCCAGCAGTTACTCGCCTAGCGGGAGTTACTCCTACGAGCAGTACTTC. Translating it yields CASSYSPSGSYSYEQYF. The V gene is TRBV6-2 or TRBV6-3, the J gene TRBJ2-7, with 10 bases matching TRBD2. This CDR3 is built from 17 residues. Trimming cost V 0 bases and J 0 bases; bases outside gene matches: 5. Germline V lookup: CDR1 MNHEY, CDR2 SVGEGT.

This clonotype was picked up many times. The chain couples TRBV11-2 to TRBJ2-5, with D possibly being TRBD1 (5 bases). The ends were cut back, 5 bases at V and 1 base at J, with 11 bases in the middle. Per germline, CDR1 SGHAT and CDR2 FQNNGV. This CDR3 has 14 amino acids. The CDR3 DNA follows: TGTGCCAGCAGCACCAGGGCGAGCCAAGAGACCCAGTACTTC. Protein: CASSTRASQETQYF.

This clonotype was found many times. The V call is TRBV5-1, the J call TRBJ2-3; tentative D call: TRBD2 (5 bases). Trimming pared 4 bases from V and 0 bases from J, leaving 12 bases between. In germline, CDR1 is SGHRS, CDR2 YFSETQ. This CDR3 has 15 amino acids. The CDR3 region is CASSDLGSSTDTQYF. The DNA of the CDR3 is TGCGCCAGCAGCGATTTGGGGAGCAGCACAGATACGCAGTATTTT.

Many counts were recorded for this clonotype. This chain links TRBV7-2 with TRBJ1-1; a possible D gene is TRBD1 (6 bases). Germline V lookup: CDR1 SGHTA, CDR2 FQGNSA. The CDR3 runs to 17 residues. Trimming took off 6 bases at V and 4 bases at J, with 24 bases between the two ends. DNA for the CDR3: TGTGCCAGCAGAGGCAGGGGAGTCCGAACCTCTGCCACTGAAGCTTTCTTT. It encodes CASRGRGVRTSATEAFF.

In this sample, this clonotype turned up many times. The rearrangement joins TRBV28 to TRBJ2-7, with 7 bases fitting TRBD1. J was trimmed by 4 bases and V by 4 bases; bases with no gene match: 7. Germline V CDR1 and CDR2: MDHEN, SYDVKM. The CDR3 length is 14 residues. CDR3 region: CASSSDREQYEQYV. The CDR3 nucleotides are TGTGCCAGCAGTTCAGACAGGGAACAGTACGAGCAGTACGTC.

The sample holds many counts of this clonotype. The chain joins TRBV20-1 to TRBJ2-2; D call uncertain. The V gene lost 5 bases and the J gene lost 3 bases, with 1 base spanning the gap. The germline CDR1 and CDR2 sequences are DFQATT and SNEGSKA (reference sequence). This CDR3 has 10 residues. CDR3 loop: CSAYTGELFF. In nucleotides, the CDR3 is TGCAGTGCTTACACCGGGGAGCTGTTTTTT.

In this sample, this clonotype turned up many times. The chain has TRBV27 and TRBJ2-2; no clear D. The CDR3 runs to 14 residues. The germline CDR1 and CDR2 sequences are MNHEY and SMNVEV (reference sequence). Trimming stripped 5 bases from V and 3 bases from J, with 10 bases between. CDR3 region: CASSPPSYTGELFF. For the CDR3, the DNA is TGTGCCAGCAGTCCCCCCTCGTACACCGGGGAGCTGTTTTTT.